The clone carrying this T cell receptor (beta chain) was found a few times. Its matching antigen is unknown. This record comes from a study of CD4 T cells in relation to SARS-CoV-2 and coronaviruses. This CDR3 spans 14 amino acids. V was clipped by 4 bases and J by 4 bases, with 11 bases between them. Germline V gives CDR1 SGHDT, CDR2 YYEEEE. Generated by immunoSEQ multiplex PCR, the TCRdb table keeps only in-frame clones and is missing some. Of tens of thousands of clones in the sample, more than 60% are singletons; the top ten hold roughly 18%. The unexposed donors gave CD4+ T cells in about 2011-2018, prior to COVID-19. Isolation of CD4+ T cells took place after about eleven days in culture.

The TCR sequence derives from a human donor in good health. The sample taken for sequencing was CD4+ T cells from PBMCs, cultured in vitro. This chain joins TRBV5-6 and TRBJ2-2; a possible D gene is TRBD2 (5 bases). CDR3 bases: TGTGCCAGCAGCCCCCGGGGATTCACCGGGGAGCTGTTTTTT. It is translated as CASSPRGFTGELFF.